This T cell receptor (beta chain) comes out of a study of beta chain features in type 1 diabetes. As for the study in general: Healthy donors, compared against patients, showed similar age, gender and cell yields. Sorted cells numbering around 100,000,000 were examined across all samples. Findings and limits, study-wide: Significant though moderate, a shortening of TCRB CDR3s appeared in all four CD4+ subsets of Type 1 diabetes patients.

Each of the CD4+ naive, central memory, regulatory and stem cell-like memory populations was sorted via CD45RO/CCR7/CD25/CD127/CD95/CD27. Each of the sorted populations had a purity greater than 95%. This clone was counted only a few times. Antigen specificity is unknown. Sequencing targeted expressed TCRB transcripts, as all isolated RNA had been reverse transcribed. Clones were read by immunoSEQ multiplex PCR, and TCRdb kept only the in-frame ones, dropping some. Found here are more than 300,000 clones, over 10% of them singletons; the top ten hold approximately 0.01%. The germline V gene encodes CDR1 MGHDK and CDR2 SYGVNS. The ends were cut back, 3 bases at V and 8 bases at J, with 16 bases in the middle. The CDR3 loop spans 15 amino acids.

The chain is built from TRBV25-1 and TRBJ1-4, with a tentative D call TRBD1 (6 bases). This receptor was obtained from a woman aged 18-30 years with type 1 diabetes. Sequenced input: naive CD4+ T cells from blood. This CDR3 is CASSEITGSSEKLFF. In DNA, the CDR3 is TGTGCCAGCAGTGAGATCACAGGGTCGAGCGAAAAACTGTTTTTT.